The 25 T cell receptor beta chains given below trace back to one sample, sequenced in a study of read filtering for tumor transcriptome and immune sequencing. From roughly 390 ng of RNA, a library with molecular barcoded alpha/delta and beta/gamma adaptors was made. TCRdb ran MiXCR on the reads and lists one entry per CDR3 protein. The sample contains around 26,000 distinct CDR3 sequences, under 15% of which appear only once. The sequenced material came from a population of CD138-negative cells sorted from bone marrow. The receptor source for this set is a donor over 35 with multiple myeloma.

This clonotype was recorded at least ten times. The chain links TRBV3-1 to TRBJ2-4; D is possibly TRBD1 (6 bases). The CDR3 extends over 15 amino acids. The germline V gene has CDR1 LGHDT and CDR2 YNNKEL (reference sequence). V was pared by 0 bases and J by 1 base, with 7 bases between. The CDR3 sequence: CASSQDRGAKNIQYF. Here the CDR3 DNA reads TGTGCCAGCAGCCAAGATAGGGGGGCCAAAAACATTCAGTACTTC.

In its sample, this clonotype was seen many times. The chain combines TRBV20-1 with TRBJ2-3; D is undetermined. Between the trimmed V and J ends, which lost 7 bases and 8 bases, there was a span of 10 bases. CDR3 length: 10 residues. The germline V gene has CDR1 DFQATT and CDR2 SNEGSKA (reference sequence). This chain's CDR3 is CSVRPGTQYF. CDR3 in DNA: TGCAGTGTTCGGCCGGGTACGCAGTATTTT.

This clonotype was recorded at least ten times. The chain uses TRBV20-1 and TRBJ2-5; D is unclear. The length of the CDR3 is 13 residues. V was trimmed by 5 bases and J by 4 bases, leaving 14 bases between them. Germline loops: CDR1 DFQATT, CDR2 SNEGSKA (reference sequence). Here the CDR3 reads CSAGRVVGETQYF. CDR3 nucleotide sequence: TGCAGTGCTGGAAGGGTAGTAGGAGAGACCCAGTACTTC.

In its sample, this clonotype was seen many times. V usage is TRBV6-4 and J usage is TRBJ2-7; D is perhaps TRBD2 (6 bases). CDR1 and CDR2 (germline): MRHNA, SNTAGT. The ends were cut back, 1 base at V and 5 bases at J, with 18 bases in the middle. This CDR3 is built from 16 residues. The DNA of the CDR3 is TGTGCCAGCAGTGACTTTCTGGGGCGCGGGGTCAACGAGCAGTACTTC. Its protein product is CASSDFLGRGVNEQYF.

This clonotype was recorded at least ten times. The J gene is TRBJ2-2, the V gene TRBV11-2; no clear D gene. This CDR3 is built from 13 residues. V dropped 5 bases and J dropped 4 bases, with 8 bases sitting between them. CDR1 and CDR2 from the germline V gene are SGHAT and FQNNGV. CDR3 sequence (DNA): TGTGCCAGCAGCGTAAAGGTCACCGGGGAGCTGTTTTTT. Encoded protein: CASSVKVTGELFF.

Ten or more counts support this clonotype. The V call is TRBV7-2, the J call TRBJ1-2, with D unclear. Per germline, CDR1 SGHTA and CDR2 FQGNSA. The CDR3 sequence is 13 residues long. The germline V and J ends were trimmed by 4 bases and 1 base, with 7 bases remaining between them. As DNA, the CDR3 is TGTGCCAGCAGCTCCCCAAATAACTATGGCTACACCTTC. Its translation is CASSSPNNYGYTF.

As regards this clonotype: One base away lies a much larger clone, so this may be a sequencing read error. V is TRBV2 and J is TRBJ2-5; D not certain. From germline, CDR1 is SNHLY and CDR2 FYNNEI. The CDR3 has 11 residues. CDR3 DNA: TGTACCAGCTCCAATGAGGAGACCCAGTACTTC. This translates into CTSSNEETQYF. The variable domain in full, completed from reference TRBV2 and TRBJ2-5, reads EPEVTQTPSHQVTQMGQEVILRCVPISNHLYFYWYRQILGQKVEFLVSFYNNEISEKSEIFDDQFSVERPDGSNFTLKIRSTKLEDSAMYFCTSSNEETQYFGPGTRLLVL.

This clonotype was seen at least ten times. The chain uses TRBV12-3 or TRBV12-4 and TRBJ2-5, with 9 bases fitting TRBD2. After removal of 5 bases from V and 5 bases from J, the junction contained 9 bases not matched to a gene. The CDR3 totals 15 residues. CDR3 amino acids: CASSSPSGKGETQYF. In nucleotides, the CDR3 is TGTGCCAGCAGTAGTCCTAGCGGGAAGGGGGAGACCCAGTACTTC.

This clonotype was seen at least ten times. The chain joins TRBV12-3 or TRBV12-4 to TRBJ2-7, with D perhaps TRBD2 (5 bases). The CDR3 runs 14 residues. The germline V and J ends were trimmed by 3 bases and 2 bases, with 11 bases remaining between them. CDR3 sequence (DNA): TGTGCCAGCAGTTTTGGGAGATGGACCTACGAGCAGTACTTC. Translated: CASSFGRWTYEQYF.

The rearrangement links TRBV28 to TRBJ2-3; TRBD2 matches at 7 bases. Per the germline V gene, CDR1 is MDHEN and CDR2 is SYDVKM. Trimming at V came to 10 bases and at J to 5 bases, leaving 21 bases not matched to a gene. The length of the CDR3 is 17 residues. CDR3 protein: CANILGGFAGAGDTQYF. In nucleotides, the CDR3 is TGTGCCAACATCCTCGGGGGTTTTGCGGGAGCTGGAGATACGCAGTATTTT. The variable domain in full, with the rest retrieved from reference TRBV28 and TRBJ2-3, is DVKVTQSSRYLVKRTGEKVFLECVQDMDHENMFWYRQDPGLGLRLIYFSYDVKMKEKGDIPEGYSVSREKKERFSLILESASTNQTSMYLCANILGGFAGAGDTQYFGPGTRLTVL.

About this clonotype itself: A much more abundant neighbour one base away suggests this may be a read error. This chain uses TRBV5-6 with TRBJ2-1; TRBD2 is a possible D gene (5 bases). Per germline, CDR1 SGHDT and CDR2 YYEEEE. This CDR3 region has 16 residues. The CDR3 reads CASSLAWEWVYNEQSF. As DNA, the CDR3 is TGTGCCAGCAGCTTGGCCTGGGAGTGGGTCTACAATGAGCAGTCCTTC.

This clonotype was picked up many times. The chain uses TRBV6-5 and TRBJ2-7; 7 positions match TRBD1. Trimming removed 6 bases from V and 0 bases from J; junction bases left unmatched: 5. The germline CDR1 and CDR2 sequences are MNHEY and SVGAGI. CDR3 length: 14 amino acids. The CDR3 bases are TGTGCCAGCAGCCGGGACAGCGTCTCCTACGAGCAGTACTTC. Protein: CASSRDSVSYEQYF.

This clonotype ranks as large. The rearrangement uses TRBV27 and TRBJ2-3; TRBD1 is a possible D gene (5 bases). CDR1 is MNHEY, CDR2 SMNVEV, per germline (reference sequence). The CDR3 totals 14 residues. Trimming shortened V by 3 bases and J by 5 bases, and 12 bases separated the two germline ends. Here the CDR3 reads CASSFVGVGDTQYF. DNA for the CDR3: TGTGCCAGCAGTTTTGTAGGGGTTGGAGATACGCAGTATTTT.

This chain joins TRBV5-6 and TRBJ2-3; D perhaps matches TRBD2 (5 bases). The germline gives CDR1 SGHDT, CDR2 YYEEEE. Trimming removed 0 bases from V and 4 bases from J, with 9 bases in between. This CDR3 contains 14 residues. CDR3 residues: CASSLDGRADTQYF. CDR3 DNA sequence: TGTGCCAGCAGCTTGGATGGGCGGGCAGATACGCAGTATTTT.

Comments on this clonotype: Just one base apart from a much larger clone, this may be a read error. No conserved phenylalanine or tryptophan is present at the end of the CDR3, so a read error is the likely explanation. CDR3 nucleotides: TGTGCCAGCAGCAAGGACATTAATGGGGAGACCCAGTACTCC. It is translated as CASSKDINGETQYS. The chain is built from TRBV7-6 and TRBJ2-5, with a weak D call TRBD1 (5 bases). CDR3 length: 14 amino acids. Germline lookup yields CDR1 SGHVS and CDR2 FNYEAQ. V lost 5 bases, J lost 5 bases, and 15 bases lay in between.

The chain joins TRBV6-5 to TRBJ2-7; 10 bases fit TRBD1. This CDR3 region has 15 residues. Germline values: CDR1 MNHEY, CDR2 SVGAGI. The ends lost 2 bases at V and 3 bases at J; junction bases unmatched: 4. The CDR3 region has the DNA TGTGCCAGCAGTTACCGGGACAGGGGAGACTACGAGCAGTACTTC. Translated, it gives CASSYRDRGDYEQYF.

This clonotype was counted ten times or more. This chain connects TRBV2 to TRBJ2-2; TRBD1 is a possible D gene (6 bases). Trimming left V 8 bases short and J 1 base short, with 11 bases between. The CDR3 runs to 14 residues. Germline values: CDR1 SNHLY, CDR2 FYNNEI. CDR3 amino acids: CASAPGQNTGELFF. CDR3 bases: TGTGCCAGCGCTCCGGGACAGAACACCGGGGAGCTGTTTTTT.

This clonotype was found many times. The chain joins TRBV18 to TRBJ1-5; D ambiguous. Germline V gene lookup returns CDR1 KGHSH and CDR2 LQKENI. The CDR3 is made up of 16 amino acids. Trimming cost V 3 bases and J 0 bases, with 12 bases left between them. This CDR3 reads CASSPTSQTSNQPQHF. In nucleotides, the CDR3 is TGTGCCAGCTCACCGACGTCACAGACTAGCAATCAGCCCCAGCATTTT.

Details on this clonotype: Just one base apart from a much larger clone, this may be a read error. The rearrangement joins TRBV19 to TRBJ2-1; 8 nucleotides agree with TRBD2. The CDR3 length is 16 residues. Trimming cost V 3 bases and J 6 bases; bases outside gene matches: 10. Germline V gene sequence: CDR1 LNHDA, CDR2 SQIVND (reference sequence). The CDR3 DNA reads TGTGCCAGTAGTATGTTGGGCGGGAGGCAAATCAATGAGCAGTTCTTC. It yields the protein CASSMLGGRQINEQFF.

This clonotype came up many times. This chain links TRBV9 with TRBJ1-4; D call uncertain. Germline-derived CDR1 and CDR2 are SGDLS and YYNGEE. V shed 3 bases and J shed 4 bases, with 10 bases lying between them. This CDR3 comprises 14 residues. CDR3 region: CASSAARGNEKLFF. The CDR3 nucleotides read TGTGCCAGCAGCGCGGCGAGAGGTAATGAAAAACTGTTTTTT.

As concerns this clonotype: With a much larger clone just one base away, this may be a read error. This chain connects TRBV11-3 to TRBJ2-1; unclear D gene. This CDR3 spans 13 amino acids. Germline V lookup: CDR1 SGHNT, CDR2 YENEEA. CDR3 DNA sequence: TGTGCCAGCAGCTTAGGTTATCCGAATGAGCAGCTCTTC. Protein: CASSLGYPNEQLF.

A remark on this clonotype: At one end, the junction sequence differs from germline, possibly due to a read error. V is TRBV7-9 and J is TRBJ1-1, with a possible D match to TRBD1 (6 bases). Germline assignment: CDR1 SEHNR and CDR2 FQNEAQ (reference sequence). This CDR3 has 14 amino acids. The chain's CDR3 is CASSSTGRGTDAFF. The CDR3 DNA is TGTGCCAGCAGTTCTACAGGGAGGGGAACTGACGCTTTCTTT.

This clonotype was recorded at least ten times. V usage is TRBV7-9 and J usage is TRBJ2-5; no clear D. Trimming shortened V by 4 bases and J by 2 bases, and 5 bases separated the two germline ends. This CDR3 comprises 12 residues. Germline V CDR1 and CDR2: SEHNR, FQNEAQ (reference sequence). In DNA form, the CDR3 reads TGTGCCAGCAGCTCGAATCAAGAGACCCAGTACTTC. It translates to CASSSNQETQYF.

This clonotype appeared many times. CDR3 sequence reads: CAISEMRKEQFF. CDR3 DNA: TGTGCCATCAGTGAAATGAGGAAGGAGCAGTTCTTC. The chain joins TRBV10-3 to TRBJ2-1; D gene uncertain. The V end lost 3 bases, the J end lost 10 bases, and 10 bases lay between the germline ends. CDR1 is ENHRY and CDR2 is SYGVKD in the germline V gene. The CDR3 sequence is 12 residues long.

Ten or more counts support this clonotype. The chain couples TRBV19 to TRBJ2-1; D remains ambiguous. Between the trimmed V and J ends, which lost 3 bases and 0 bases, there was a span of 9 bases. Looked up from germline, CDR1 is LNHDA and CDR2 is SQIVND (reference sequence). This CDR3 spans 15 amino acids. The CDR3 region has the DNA TGTGCCAGTAGTATTCGGCGGAGCTCCTACAATGAGCAGTTCTTC. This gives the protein CASSIRRSSYNEQFF.